Shown below are 32 T cell receptor beta chains from a single sample sequenced in a study of T cell responses to AZD1222 COVID-19 vaccine. Measured with immunoSEQ multiplex PCR; TCRdb has only the in-frame clones, and not every one. The repertoire holds approximately 150,000 clones, with about 86% as singletons. The sequences come from peripheral blood, collected 28 days after the second AZD1222 dose. Receptor source: an adult who received the AZD1222 COVID-19 vaccine.

Comments on this clone: One end of the junction is discordant with germline, which a read error may explain. The V gene is TRBV20-1, the J gene TRBJ2-3; D call uncertain. The CDR3 extends over 11 amino acids. Germline CDR1 DFQATT, CDR2 SNEGSKA (reference sequence). The CDR3 sequence: CSARDPPHLIF. Written as DNA, the CDR3 is TGCAGTGCTAGAGATCCGCCGCACCTCATTTTT.

The chain couples TRBV6-1 to TRBJ1-1; TRBD1 is a possible D gene (6 bases). Germline V gives CDR1 MNHNS, CDR2 SASEGT. V was clipped by 2 bases and J by 1 base, with 11 bases between them. The CDR3 contains 15 residues. DNA for the CDR3: TGTGCCAGCAGTGAACCGGGACACGGGAACACTGAAGCTTTCTTT. As protein: CASSEPGHGNTEAFF.

The chain carries TRBV4-2 and TRBJ2-5; no definite D call. The CDR3 loop spans 15 amino acids. CDR1 is LGHNA and CDR2 is YNFKEQ in the germline V gene. V gave up 0 bases and J gave up 5 bases, with 13 bases separating them. As DNA, the CDR3 is TGTGCCAGCAGCCAAGAGCCAACGTCCGGGGAGACCCAGTACTTC. Translation gives CASSQEPTSGETQYF.

This chain joins TRBV4-1 and TRBJ1-1; the D is unclear. V was shortened by 2 bases and J by 2 bases, with 15 bases between the two germline ends. Germline CDR1 and CDR2: MGHRA and YSYEKL. The CDR3 length is 16 residues. The CDR3 reads CASSQLLGPANTEAFF. CDR3 bases: TGCGCCAGCAGCCAATTACTAGGGCCGGCCAACACTGAAGCTTTCTTT.

The chain combines TRBV5-3 with TRBJ1-1; no clear D. TRBV5-3 counts as an open reading frame of uncertain function. The V end lost 1 base, the J end lost 0 bases, and 13 bases lay between the germline ends. This CDR3 is 16 amino acids long. The CDR3 nucleotides are TGTGCCAGAAGCTTGAGAGACGGACTAATGAACACTGAAGCTTTCTTT. This codes for CARSLRDGLMNTEAFF.

This clone was recorded once. The chain employs TRBV2 and TRBJ1-2; D unresolved. Trimming removed 2 bases from V and 4 bases from J, with 8 bases in between. Germline assignment: CDR1 SNHLY and CDR2 FYNNEI. This CDR3 is 13 amino acids long. This CDR3 is CASSEMAFYGYTF. CDR3 nucleotides: TGTGCCAGCAGTGAAATGGCATTCTATGGCTACACCTTC.

There are a few counts of this clone. The rearrangement joins TRBV18 to TRBJ2-5; weak D call: TRBD1 (6 bases). Between the trimmed V and J ends, which lost 4 bases and 3 bases, there was a span of 9 bases. From germline, CDR1 is KGHSH and CDR2 LQKENI. The CDR3 is made up of 13 amino acids. This CDR3 is CASSRGGEETQYF. DNA for the CDR3: TGTGCCAGCTCACGTGGGGGCGAAGAGACCCAGTACTTC.

The gene calls are TRBV19 and TRBJ2-6; no clear D. The CDR3 has 14 amino acids. Germline-derived CDR1 and CDR2 are LNHDA and SQIVND (reference sequence). V lost 4 bases and J lost 4, with 8 bases in between. CDR3 sequence: CASSKAWGANVLTF. Here the CDR3 DNA reads TGTGCCAGTAGTAAAGCCTGGGGGGCCAACGTCCTGACTTTC.

The table lists this clone with a count of one. The chain links TRBV29-1 to TRBJ1-1; D gene uncertain. With 0 bases removed from V and 8 bases from J, the gap between germline ends came to 10 bases. The germline CDR1 and CDR2 sequences are SQVTM and ANQGSEA. The CDR3 runs to 12 residues. CDR3 sequence reads: CSVEDPGSEAFF. DNA of the CDR3: TGCAGCGTTGAAGACCCAGGCTCGGAAGCTTTCTTT. Drawing the rest from reference TRBV29-1 and TRBJ1-1, the complete variable domain is SAVISQKPSRDICQRGTSLTIQCQVDSQVTMMFWYRQQPGQSLTLIATANQGSEATYESGFVIDKFPISRPNLTFSTLTVSNMSPEDSSIYLCSVEDPGSEAFFGQGTRLTVV.

J is TRBJ2-4 and V is TRBV2; D is uncertain. This CDR3 has 16 amino acids. The V and J ends lost 3 bases and 0 bases respectively, with 12 bases between them. Per germline, CDR1 SNHLY and CDR2 FYNNEI. The CDR3 reads CASSDILRQAKNIQYF. DNA of the CDR3: TGTGCCAGCAGTGACATACTCAGGCAAGCCAAAAACATTCAGTACTTC.

This rearrangement joins TRBV6-2 or TRBV6-3 to TRBJ1-1; tentatively, D is TRBD1 (6 bases). This CDR3 spans 13 amino acids. Per the germline V gene, CDR1 is MNHEY and CDR2 is SVGEGT. V was clipped by 4 bases and J by 4 bases, with 10 bases between them. The CDR3 DNA is TGTGCCAGCAGTTGGAGGGGGGGCACTGAAGCTTTCTTT. It codes for CASSWRGGTEAFF.

The rearrangement joins TRBV19 to TRBJ1-1, with TRBD1 as a possible D gene (6 bases). The CDR3 extends over 14 amino acids. V lost 7 bases, J lost 1 base, and 13 bases lay in between. Germline V gene sequence: CDR1 LNHDA, CDR2 SQIVND (reference sequence). The CDR3 loop is CASTTGQTNTEAFF. The CDR3 DNA reads as TGTGCCAGTACTACAGGACAGACGAACACTGAAGCTTTCTTT. The full variable domain, its missing parts supplied by reference TRBV19 and TRBJ1-1, is DGGITQSPKYLFRKEGQNVTLSCEQNLNHDAMYWYRQDPGQGLRLIYYSQIVNDFQKGDIAEGYSVSREKKESFPLTVTSAQKNPTAFYLCASTTGQTNTEAFFGQGTRLTVV.

As regards this clone: Other DNA variants within this sample encode the same CDR3. This chain connects TRBV5-1 to TRBJ2-7; 7 bases are a match to TRBD1. The CDR3 contains 14 residues. Germline V lookup: CDR1 SGHRS, CDR2 YFSETQ. After removal of 3 bases from V and 2 bases from J, the junction contained 5 bases not matched to a gene. The CDR3, as DNA: TGCGCCAGCAGCTCGGGACAGCCGCCCTACGAGCAGTACTTC. Translated, it gives CASSSGQPPYEQYF.

The chain has TRBV11-2 and TRBJ1-3; D remains unclear. The V gene lost 1 base and the J gene lost 4 bases, with 8 bases spanning the gap. Germline CDR1 and CDR2: SGHAT and FQNNGV. The CDR3 contains 14 residues. The CDR3 sequence: CASSLVQAGNTIYF. Here the CDR3 DNA reads TGTGCCAGCAGCTTAGTCCAGGCCGGAAACACCATATATTTT.

The rearrangement links TRBV7-2 to TRBJ1-1, with 7 bases lining up with TRBD1. Trimming cost V 10 bases and J 2 bases; bases outside gene matches: 7. CDR1 is SGHTA and CDR2 is FQGNSA in the germline V gene. The CDR3 contains 13 residues. The CDR3 sequence is CATAGQPNTEAFF. CDR3 in DNA: TGTGCCACCGCGGGACAGCCAAACACTGAAGCTTTCTTT.

The chain combines TRBV20-1 with TRBJ2-1; D gene ambiguous. This CDR3 is built from 10 residues. CDR1 and CDR2 (germline): DFQATT, SNEGSKA (reference sequence). CDR3 sequence: CGMAHNEQFF. In nucleotides, the CDR3 is TGCGGCATGGCCCACAATGAGCAGTTCTTC.

This sequence joins TRBV18 and TRBJ2-5; the D gene could be TRBD1 or TRBD2 (5 bases each). The CDR3 runs to 15 residues. Germline V gene sequence: CDR1 KGHSH, CDR2 LQKENI. Trimming removed 0 bases at V and 5 bases at J, with 13 bases between. CDR3: CASSPPSAGAETQYF. CDR3 bases: TGTGCCAGCTCACCACCATCGGCCGGGGCGGAGACCCAGTACTTC.

The V gene is TRBV19, the J gene TRBJ1-5; 7 bases are shared with TRBD1. The CDR3 is 14 residues long. CDR1 is LNHDA and CDR2 is SQIVND in the germline V gene (reference sequence). With 0 bases clipped from V and 10 bases from J, the junction kept 6 bases outside the gene matches. The CDR3: CASSIDTGVAPQHF. DNA for the CDR3: TGTGCCAGTAGTATAGATACAGGGGTGGCTCCCCAGCATTTT.

The chain uses TRBV27 and TRBJ2-1, with 13 bases matching TRBD2. Per the germline V gene, CDR1 is MNHEY and CDR2 is SMNVEV (reference sequence). The CDR3 consists of 16 residues. The V segment lost 3 bases and the J segment 10 bases; nucleotides outside the gene matches: 9. The CDR3 reads CASSFLQLAGGSEQFF. In DNA, the CDR3 is TGTGCCAGCAGTTTCCTACAACTAGCGGGGGGGAGCGAGCAGTTCTTC.

This chain connects TRBV18 to TRBJ2-7; a weak D match, TRBD2 (5 bases). This CDR3 is built from 17 residues. V gave up 0 bases and J gave up 0 bases, with 15 bases separating them. Germline V lookup: CDR1 KGHSH, CDR2 LQKENI. The CDR3 spells CASSPPKREFLSYEQYF. CDR3 bases: TGTGCCAGCTCACCACCGAAGAGGGAGTTCCTCTCCTACGAGCAGTACTTC.

The chain is built from TRBV3-1 (or the pseudogene TRBV3-2) and TRBJ2-7; 10 nucleotides match TRBD1. In germline, CDR1 is LGHDT, CDR2 YNNKEL (reference sequence). V lost 5 bases, J lost 5 bases, and 6 bases stayed unmatched. There are 14 residues in the CDR3. The CDR3 nucleotides read TGTGCCAGCAGCTCCCGGGACAGGGGTCACGAGCAGTACTTC. Residues: CASSSRDRGHEQYF.

V and J are TRBV2 and TRBJ2-7, with unresolved D. Germline CDR1 and CDR2: SNHLY and FYNNEI. V lost 7 bases and J lost 7, with 11 bases in between. The CDR3 extends over 11 amino acids. CDR3 bases: TGTGCCAGCAATTTCATCGGGGAGCAGTACTTC. This encodes CASNFIGEQYF.

The rearrangement uses TRBV5-4 and TRBJ1-2; D may be TRBD1 (5 bases). V lost 6 bases and J 4 bases, leaving 22 bases between the germline ends. Germline V gene lookup returns CDR1 SGHNT and CDR2 YYREEE (reference sequence). CDR3 size: 16 residues. The CDR3 sequence: CASNGAGSRGGYGYTF. The CDR3 DNA sequence: TGTGCCAGCAACGGGGCTGGGTCCCGGGGTGGCTATGGCTACACCTTC.

The J gene is TRBJ2-3, the V gene TRBV11-3, with 9 bases that match TRBD2. In germline, CDR1 is SGHNT, CDR2 YENEEA. CDR3 length equals 14 residues. Trimming removed 7 bases from V and 3 bases from J; junction bases left unmatched: 5. The DNA of the CDR3 is TGTGCCAGCAAACCTAGCGGGGTAACAGATACGCAGTATTTT. Protein: CASKPSGVTDTQYF.

This clone was seen just once. The chain has TRBV6-2 or TRBV6-3 and TRBJ1-1, with D tentatively TRBD1 (5 bases). V was pared by 4 bases and J by 3 bases, with 9 bases between. The CDR3 extends over 13 amino acids. The germline CDR1 and CDR2 sequences are MNHEY and SVGEGT. CDR3 sequence (DNA): TGTGCCAGCAGTTGGGACGGCTACACTGAAGCTTTCTTT. Amino acid sequence: CASSWDGYTEAFF.

J is TRBJ2-1 and V is TRBV10-1, with 13 bases aligning to TRBD2. Germline V CDR1 and CDR2: WNHNN, SYGVQD (reference sequence). This CDR3 has 15 residues. Trimming took 4 bases from V and 7 from J; bases not matched to a gene: 4. CDR3 residues: CASSGLAGGRNEQFF. For the CDR3, the DNA is TGCGCCAGCAGTGGACTAGCGGGGGGAAGGAATGAGCAGTTCTTC.

Turning to this clone: Germline is not matched at one junction end, which may reflect a read error. The rearrangement uses TRBV19 and TRBJ1-5; weak D call: TRBD1 (5 bases). There are 12 residues in the CDR3. In germline, CDR1 is LNHDA, CDR2 SQIVND (reference sequence). The CDR3: CASSAGTSPPHF. As DNA, the CDR3 is TGTGCCAGTAGTGCCGGGACGTCACCCCCGCATTTT.

V gene TRBV2 combines with J gene TRBJ2-5; D not resolved. V was shortened by 0 bases and J by 7 bases, with 15 bases between the two germline ends. The germline gives CDR1 SNHLY, CDR2 FYNNEI. The CDR3 extends over 15 amino acids. The CDR3 loop is CASSEARIAGGTQYF. CDR3 sequence (DNA): TGTGCCAGCAGTGAAGCGCGAATCGCTGGCGGGACCCAGTACTTC.

J is TRBJ1-5 and V is TRBV5-6; D remains ambiguous. Trimming left V 0 bases short and J 5 bases short, with 9 bases between. CDR3 length: 14 residues. The V gene's germline CDR1 is SGHDT and CDR2 YYEEEE. The CDR3 spells CASSLGRRDQPQHF. CDR3 coding DNA: TGTGCCAGCAGCTTGGGGAGGAGGGATCAGCCCCAGCATTTT.

The chain couples TRBV3-1 (or the pseudogene TRBV3-2) to TRBJ1-6, with 9 bases that match TRBD1. J lost 6 bases, V lost 0 bases, and 0 bases had no gene match. Germline CDR1 LGHDT, CDR2 YNNKEL (reference sequence). This CDR3 has 15 residues. In DNA form, the CDR3 reads TGTGCCAGCAGCCAAGAGGGACAGGGTAATTCACCCCTCCACTTT. Translating gives CASSQEGQGNSPLHF.

The J gene is TRBJ1-2, the V gene TRBV19, with TRBD1 identical over 7 bases. The CDR3 runs 15 residues. Germline CDR1 is LNHDA and CDR2 is SQIVND (reference sequence). The ends lost 5 bases at V and 8 bases at J; junction bases unmatched: 14. The CDR3, as DNA: TGTGCCAGTAGTTCTTGGACAGGTCTTTGGAGAGGCTACACCTTC. Its translation: CASSSWTGLWRGYTF.

The V call is TRBV10-1, the J call TRBJ2-7; no definite D call. The V gene lost 0 bases and the J gene lost 3 bases, with 12 bases spanning the gap. This CDR3 has 15 amino acids. CDR1 WNHNN and CDR2 SYGVQD come from the germline V gene (reference sequence). The CDR3 loop is CASSESNSRSYEQYF. CDR3 in DNA: TGCGCCAGCAGTGAGTCCAACAGCCGGAGCTACGAGCAGTACTTC.